This note documents a single TCR beta chain sequence. This sample stems from a study of shared clonotypes between healthy human individuals. Across the whole study: Donors had three CD4 naive, three CD4 memory, two CD8 naive and one CD8 memory plate apiece.

Per sorted-subset replicate PCR, input was approximately 0.2 ug DNA, representing about 30,000 T cell genomes. In the authors' workflow: ImmunoSEQ output held junction-only sequences without quality scores, so filtering differed. Sequenced by immunoSEQ multiplex PCR; TCRdb stores in-frame clones only, minus some. V, J and clone size were drawn from that table, and D and trimming were deduced from the DNA. The repertoire holds under 550,000 clones, with about 96% as singletons. V lost 7 bases to trimming and J lost 4 bases, with 16 bases between them. Germline CDR1 and CDR2: LNHDA and SQIVND (reference sequence). The CDR3 contains 14 residues.

The V and J genes are TRBV19 and TRBJ1-1, with D maybe TRBD1 (5 bases). This receptor was identified in a woman aged 25 to 39 in good health. Sequenced input: naive CD4+ T cells sorted from blood. Subset meaning: CD45RA+ positively selected. This CDR3 reads CASTPLPQGTEAFF. The DNA for the CDR3 is TGTGCCAGTACCCCCCTCCCCCAGGGCACTGAAGCTTTCTTT.